Following are 11 T cell receptor beta chains from one sample sequenced in a study of cytomegalovirus exposure and HLA in healthy donors. The primer mix had 60 Vbeta and 13 Jbeta primers. The method was immunoSEQ multiplex PCR; TCRdb's version includes in-frame clones alone and lacks a portion of them. The sample has approximately 130,000 clones; around 75% are singletons. The sequenced sample consisted of PBMCs. These receptor sequences come from a man aged 25-40 years in good health and CMV-seronegative.

The rearrangement links TRBV7-9 to TRBJ2-7, with 7 bases matching TRBD1. From germline, CDR1 is SEHNR and CDR2 FQNEAQ (reference sequence). Losses at the gene ends were 1 base for V and 7 bases for J; bases not matched to a gene: 10. The CDR3 totals 15 residues. Written as DNA, the CDR3 is TGTGCCAGCAGCTTAGGTGGACAGGTCCTACGGGAGCAGTACTTC. The encoded protein is CASSLGGQVLREQYF.

The V and J genes are TRBV7-9 and TRBJ2-7; possible D gene TRBD2, 6 bases. Germline loops: CDR1 SEHNR, CDR2 FQNEAQ (reference sequence). This CDR3 has 14 residues. Trimming took 4 bases from V and 5 from J, leaving 15 bases between them. The CDR3 DNA is TGTGCCAGCAGCTCGCCGACTAGGGCCCACGAGCAGTACTTC. This sequence encodes CASSSPTRAHEQYF.

To note about this clone: The germline gene is not matched at one end of the junction; a read error may be the cause. This sequence joins TRBV30 and TRBJ1-6, with 9 bases that match TRBD1. Germline V lookup: CDR1 GTSNPN, CDR2 SVGIG (reference sequence). CDR3 length equals 15 residues. In nucleotides, the CDR3 is TGTGCCTGGAGTCCTTGGAGGGACAGGGAAAAAGACGTCGTCTTT. Translating gives CAWSPWRDREKDVVF.

This clone has more than one count but fewer than ten. The chain links TRBV18 to TRBJ2-1; 10 bases map to TRBD2. V gave up 4 bases and J gave up 9 bases; unmatched junction bases: 12. Germline-derived CDR1 and CDR2 are KGHSH and LQKENI. The CDR3 runs to 16 residues. CDR3 DNA: TGTGCCAGCTCACATCCACTAGCGGGGCAAAGGGGTGAGCAGTTCTTC. It specifies CASSHPLAGQRGEQFF. The variable domain in full, with the rest retrieved from reference TRBV18 and TRBJ2-1, is NAGVMQNPRHLVRRRGQEARLRCSPMKGHSHVYWYRQLPEEGLKFMVYLQKENIIDESGMPKERFSAEFPKEGPSILRIQQVVRGDSAAYFCASSHPLAGQRGEQFFGPGTRLTVL.

The CDR3 nucleotides read TGTGCCTGGAGTGTAAGGGGGGGGGCTCATACGCAGTATTTT. This encodes CAWSVRGGAHTQYF. The chain links TRBV30 to TRBJ2-3; a weak D match, TRBD2 (7 bases). The V and J ends lost 0 bases and 7 bases respectively, with 14 bases between them. This CDR3 has 14 amino acids. The germline V gene has CDR1 GTSNPN and CDR2 SVGIG (reference sequence).

This chain joins TRBV5-5 and TRBJ1-1, with a possible D match to TRBD1 (6 bases). V was trimmed by 1 base and J by 5 bases, leaving 9 bases between them. The CDR3 loop spans 13 amino acids. Germline loops: CDR1 SGHKS, CDR2 YYEKEE (reference sequence). CDR3 amino acids: CASSLYRGTEAFF. The CDR3, as DNA: TGTGCCAGCAGCTTGTATAGGGGGACTGAAGCTTTCTTT.

The chain links TRBV27 to TRBJ2-3; D call uncertain. The CDR3 length is 15 residues. Germline V gives CDR1 MNHEY, CDR2 SMNVEV (reference sequence). Trimming stripped 5 bases from V and 6 bases from J, with 18 bases between. This CDR3 is CASSIYSNRGDTQYF. CDR3 DNA sequence: TGTGCCAGCAGTATCTACAGTAACCGTGGGGATACGCAGTATTTT.

The rearrangement uses TRBV9 and TRBJ2-3; D remains ambiguous. The CDR3 is 14 amino acids. V lost 3 bases to trimming and J lost 5 bases, with 13 bases between them. Per the germline V gene, CDR1 is SGDLS and CDR2 is YYNGEE. The CDR3 sequence: CASSALPRGDTQYF. The CDR3 coding sequence is TGTGCCAGCAGCGCCTTACCACGAGGAGATACGCAGTATTTT.

The DNA for the CDR3 is TGTGCCAGCAGCTTGGTACACCATGAAAAACTGTTTTTT. It codes for CASSLVHHEKLFF. The V and J genes are TRBV5-4 and TRBJ1-4, with D hard to call. In germline, CDR1 is SGHNT, CDR2 YYREEE (reference sequence). Deletions cut 0 bases from V and 6 bases from J, with 6 bases between. The CDR3 runs 13 residues.

The V and J genes are TRBV29-1 and TRBJ2-1; D is perhaps TRBD1 (5 bases). Germline V CDR1 and CDR2: SQVTM, ANQGSEA. The CDR3 length is 14 residues. V dropped 8 bases and J dropped 0 bases, with 14 bases sitting between them. The CDR3 region has the DNA TGCAGCTCAAGGACAAGAAGCTCCTACAATGAGCAGTTCTTC. Translated: CSSRTRSSYNEQFF.

The rearrangement uses TRBV2 and TRBJ1-1; TRBD1 is a possible D gene (5 bases). V was shortened by 8 bases and J by 0 bases, with 16 bases between the two germline ends. The CDR3 runs 15 residues. Germline CDR1 reads SNHLY; CDR2 reads FYNNEI. The CDR3 DNA follows: TGTGCCAGCGTTACTGACAGAACTATGAACACTGAAGCTTTCTTT. Its translation is CASVTDRTMNTEAFF.